This TCR beta chain emerged from a study of T cell responses to AZD1222 COVID-19 vaccine. Trimming cost V 3 bases and J 8 bases, with 20 bases left between them. CDR1 is SGHRS, CDR2 YFSETQ, per germline. This CDR3 has 16 amino acids. TCRdb's copy holds only in-frame clones and misses some; the assay was immunoSEQ multiplex PCR. The profile shows some 150,000 clones, 94% of them singletons. Study-wide results and caveats: White British ancestry dominated among donors, who included more females, and clonal diversity was possibly underestimated.

Comment on this clone: The antigen is not known.

The clonotype originates from an adult in good health. The chain combines TRBV5-1 with TRBJ1-4, with a tentative D call TRBD1 (6 bases). The sequences come from peripheral blood, collected on day 0 of AZD1222 vaccination. The CDR3 spells CASSSGLGGRAEKLFF. For the CDR3, the DNA is TGCGCCAGCAGCTCTGGATTGGGGGGCAGAGCGGAAAAACTGTTTTTT.